The TCR beta chain described here comes from a study of CD8+ T cells in alopecia areata. As for treatment: oral pan-JAK inhibitor, 5-10 mg twice daily. This clone occurred a few times. The target antigen is unknown. Investigators isolated RNA and reverse transcribed it into cDNA to act as the sequencing template. Produced via immunoSEQ multiplex PCR; TCRdb's table is partial and in-frame only. The sample has 120,000 to 150,000 clones; around 83% are singletons. The CDR3 spans 14 residues. Germline-derived CDR1 and CDR2 are MNHNY and SVGAGI (reference sequence). Trimming took off 0 bases at V and 5 bases at J, with 7 bases between the two ends. Regarding the study as a whole: Whether baseline CD8+ expansion is linked to response remains uncertain, given a single nonresponder. Normal skin contains resident alphabeta T cells, and these are also sequenced in scalp samples. Under tofacitinib, fewer expanded CD8+ clones appeared among the top 100 scalp clones. Sharing of TCR sequences between patients (possibly for HLA-related reasons) was less clear than in mice.

The J gene is TRBJ2-2, the V gene TRBV6-6; D remains ambiguous. The source is a human donor with alopecia areata. Sequencing used CD8+ T cells sorted from blood, obtained at week 4, from a patient treated with tofacitinib. The CDR3: CASSYSWGTGELFF. CDR3 DNA: TGTGCCAGCAGTTACTCTTGGGGAACCGGGGAGCTGTTTTTT.